These 16 T cell receptor beta chains were sequenced from one sample in a study of blood T cell repertoires in COVID-19. This table comes from immunoSEQ multiplex PCR, and its TCRdb copy is limited to in-frame clones, with some not included. Among approximately 93,000 clones listed, about 74% were seen once. The material sequenced was peripheral blood. The receptors shown here come from a man aged 65-85 years with COVID-19, enrolled during active disease.

Written as DNA, the CDR3 is TGTGCCAGTAGTGGTGGGACAGCCCGCTCCTACGAGCAGTACTTC. Translation gives CASSGGTARSYEQYF. The chain has TRBV19 and TRBJ2-7; TRBD1 matches at 7 bases. CDR1 is LNHDA and CDR2 is SQIVND in the germline V gene (reference sequence). This CDR3 has 15 amino acids. J gave up 0 bases and V 5 bases, and 7 bases lay outside the gene matches.

The chain couples TRBV6-2 or TRBV6-3 to TRBJ2-1; a weak D match, TRBD2 (5 bases). Germline V lookup: CDR1 MNHEY, CDR2 SVGEGT. V was clipped by 5 bases and J by 6 bases, with 17 bases between them. This CDR3 spans 15 amino acids. This chain's CDR3 is CASSPHNPGSNEQFF. The CDR3 region has the DNA TGTGCCAGCAGTCCACACAATCCGGGGAGCAATGAGCAGTTCTTC.

The chain employs TRBV28 and TRBJ1-2; no clear D. This CDR3 has 13 residues. The V end was cut by 6 bases, the J end by 8 bases, with 16 bases between. Germline CDR1 reads MDHEN; CDR2 reads SYDVKM. CDR3 coding DNA: TGTGCCAGCAGCTCGACAACCAACCCCGGCTACACCTTC. Translated: CASSSTTNPGYTF.

V usage is TRBV18 and J usage is TRBJ2-1; tentatively, D is TRBD2 (5 bases). There are 16 residues in the CDR3. The V gene lost 3 bases and the J gene lost 5 bases, with 17 bases spanning the gap. Germline V CDR1 and CDR2: KGHSH, LQKENI. CDR3 nucleotides: TGTGCCAGCTCACCCCTTTTTTTGGCGGGTAACAATGAGCAGTTCTTC. As protein: CASSPLFLAGNNEQFF.

This clone was counted once. The chain is built from TRBV7-8 and TRBJ2-7; 9 bases are shared with TRBD1. Trimming removed 5 bases from V and 4 bases from J; junction bases left unmatched: 6. This CDR3 spans 14 amino acids. Germline CDR1 and CDR2: SGHVS and FQNEAQ. Here the CDR3 DNA reads TGTGCCAGCAGCAGAGGGACAGGGATTTACGAGCAGTACTTC. This translates into CASSRGTGIYEQYF.

The genes are TRBV5-3 and TRBJ2-1; weak D call: TRBD2 (6 bases). TRBV5-3 qualifies as an ORF whose function is uncertain. This CDR3 is 12 amino acids long. V was shortened by 4 bases and J by 15 bases, with 17 bases between the two germline ends. The CDR3 DNA follows: TGTGCCAGAAGCCCCCGGAGGGTCGGGGGGTTCTTC. Its translation: CARSPRRVGGFF.

In this sample, this clone is medium-sized (0.01 to 0.1%). Within the sample, other DNA sequences also encode this same CDR3. The J gene is TRBJ1-1, the V gene TRBV9; D may be TRBD1 (5 bases). CDR3 length: 15 amino acids. Germline lookup yields CDR1 SGDLS and CDR2 YYNGEE. V was cut by 5 bases and J by 1 base, with 15 bases left in between. CDR3 protein: CASSMGGGGNTEAFF. The CDR3 DNA reads TGTGCCAGCAGTATGGGGGGTGGCGGGAACACTGAAGCTTTCTTT.

The chain employs TRBV5-1 and TRBJ1-2, with 9 bases lining up with TRBD1. Germline lookup yields CDR1 SGHRS and CDR2 YFSETQ. The CDR3 loop spans 16 amino acids. The trim removed 6 bases at V and 7 bases at J, leaving 16 bases unmatched. CDR3 sequence reads: CASNGGNRGQGTGYTF. The CDR3, as DNA: TGCGCCAGCAACGGCGGGAACAGGGGGCAAGGGACTGGCTACACCTTC.

The rearrangement uses TRBV6-2 or TRBV6-3 and TRBJ2-2; D remains unclear. The CDR3 extends over 15 amino acids. Germline V gene data show CDR1 as MNHEY and CDR2 as SVGEGT. V was clipped by 5 bases and J by 2 bases, with 12 bases between them. CDR3 amino acids: CASSTALSNTGELFF. DNA of the CDR3: TGTGCCAGCAGTACAGCTTTGAGTAACACCGGGGAGCTGTTTTTT.

The chain links TRBV6-5 to TRBJ2-3, with unresolved D. The CDR3 is 14 residues long. V dropped 7 bases and J dropped 2 bases, with 13 bases sitting between them. CDR1 is MNHEY and CDR2 is SVGAGI in the germline V gene. The CDR3 DNA follows: TGTGCCAGCACCAAAAACGGGTACACAGATACGCAGTATTTT. As protein: CASTKNGYTDTQYF.

The gene calls are TRBV3-1 (or the pseudogene TRBV3-2) and TRBJ1-2; 8 bases agree with TRBD1. In germline, CDR1 is LGHDT, CDR2 YNNKEL (reference sequence). The CDR3 loop spans 15 amino acids. V shed 4 bases and J 7 bases; nucleotides not matched to a gene: 11. As DNA, the CDR3 is TGTGCCAGCAGCCCCGATCGACAGGGGATAGGTGGCTACACCTTC. It is translated as CASSPDRQGIGGYTF.

This chain connects TRBV7-2 to TRBJ2-3, with 12 bases that match TRBD2. The germline V gene encodes CDR1 SGHTA and CDR2 FQGNSA. V was clipped by 3 bases and J by 4 bases; unmatched bases: 8. There are 17 residues in the CDR3. The CDR3 DNA sequence: TGTGCCAGCAGCTTCCAGGCTAGCGGGAGGGGTCCAGATACGCAGTATTTT. Translation: CASSFQASGRGPDTQYF.

In its sample, this clone was seen once. The rearrangement uses TRBV19 and TRBJ2-1; 7 nucleotides align to TRBD1. The germline V gene encodes CDR1 LNHDA and CDR2 SQIVND (reference sequence). Trimming took 3 bases from V and 7 from J; bases not matched to a gene: 9. This CDR3 has 15 amino acids. For the CDR3, the DNA is TGTGCCAGTAGTATGCAGGGGGTTTCGGGAAATGAGCAGTTCTTC. Encoded protein: CASSMQGVSGNEQFF.

This clone was recorded only once. This chain links TRBV5-1 with TRBJ2-1, with 10 bases fitting TRBD2. This CDR3 is built from 18 residues. After removal of 3 bases from V and 5 bases from J, the junction contained 14 bases not matched to a gene. Germline V gene sequence: CDR1 SGHRS, CDR2 YFSETQ. The CDR3: CASSSLGVSGRRDNEQFF. The CDR3 DNA reads as TGCGCCAGCAGCTCCCTAGGGGTTAGCGGGAGGAGGGACAATGAGCAGTTCTTC.

The V call is TRBV5-5, the J call TRBJ2-7; 14 bases fit TRBD2. CDR3 length: 18 residues. V was clipped by 4 bases and J by 2 bases; unmatched bases: 11. Germline lookup yields CDR1 SGHKS and CDR2 YYEKEE (reference sequence). In DNA form, the CDR3 reads TGTGCCAGCAGCCCTAGACTAGCGGGAGGGCCTCGCACCTACGAGCAGTACTTC. Amino acids: CASSPRLAGGPRTYEQYF.

This clone was seen only a few times. The J gene is TRBJ2-1, the V gene TRBV3-1 (or the pseudogene TRBV3-2); TRBD2 matches at 10 bases. CDR3 size: 17 residues. The V gene end was trimmed by 1 base and the J gene end by 10 bases; junction bases not matched to a gene: 13. Germline assignment: CDR1 LGHDT and CDR2 YNNKEL (reference sequence). CDR3 in amino acids: CASSQAPSGSSAGEQFF. The CDR3 region has the DNA TGTGCCAGCAGCCAAGCGCCTAGCGGGAGCTCCGCCGGGGAGCAGTTCTTC.